This TCR beta chain was profiled in a study of response to subunit inactivated influenza vaccine. The study, taken as a whole, reports: It was the authors' suggestion that each seasonal influenza vaccination recruits few new T cells.

This clonotype was seen repeatedly, ten times or more. What it binds is not known. Germline CDR1 reads MDHEN; CDR2 reads SYDVKM. The CDR3 has 14 residues. Trimming stripped 6 bases from V and 3 bases from J, with 14 bases between. One entry per CDR3 protein, called by TCRdb with MiXCR from the RT-PCR reads. Among about half a million distinct CDR3 sequences, 11% were seen once, and the ten largest hold approximately 12%. The V gene is TRBV28, the J gene TRBJ1-1; D is ambiguous. The sequenced sample was PBMCs from blood, obtained 45 days after vaccination. This TCR derives from a man aged 50 to 60 who received an inactivated influenza vaccine. The CDR3 reads CASRTATDDTEAFF. The CDR3 nucleotides read TGTGCCAGCAGAACGGCGACCGATGACACTGAAGCTTTCTTT.